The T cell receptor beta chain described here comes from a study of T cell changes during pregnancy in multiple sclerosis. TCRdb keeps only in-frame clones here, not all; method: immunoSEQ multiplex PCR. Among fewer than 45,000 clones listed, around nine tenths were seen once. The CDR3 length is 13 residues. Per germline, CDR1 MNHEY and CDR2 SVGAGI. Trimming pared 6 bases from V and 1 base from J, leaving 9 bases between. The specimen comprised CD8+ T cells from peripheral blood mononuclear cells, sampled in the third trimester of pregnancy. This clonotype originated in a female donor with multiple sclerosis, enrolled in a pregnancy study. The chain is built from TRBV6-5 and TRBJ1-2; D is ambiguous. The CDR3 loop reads CASRMTGNYGYTF. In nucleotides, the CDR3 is TGTGCCAGCAGAATGACGGGTAACTATGGCTACACCTTC.